This entry concerns a single T cell receptor (beta chain). Assay used: immunoSEQ multiplex PCR; TCRdb lists only in-frame clones, some missing. Of approximately 97,000 clones listed, roughly 90% are singletons. J lost 5 bases, V lost 3 bases, and 7 bases had no gene match. The CDR3 has 14 residues. Per germline, CDR1 SNHLY and CDR2 FYNNEI. This sample is part of a study of control samples from healthy donors and cancer patients. The specimen was blood. The TCR originated in a human donor in good health. The donor label of this sample is uncertain. This chain uses TRBV2 with TRBJ2-7; 7 bases match TRBD1. DNA of the CDR3: TGTGCCAGCAGTGACAGGGGGTTTGATGACGAGCAGTACTTC. The encoded protein is CASSDRGFDDEQYF.